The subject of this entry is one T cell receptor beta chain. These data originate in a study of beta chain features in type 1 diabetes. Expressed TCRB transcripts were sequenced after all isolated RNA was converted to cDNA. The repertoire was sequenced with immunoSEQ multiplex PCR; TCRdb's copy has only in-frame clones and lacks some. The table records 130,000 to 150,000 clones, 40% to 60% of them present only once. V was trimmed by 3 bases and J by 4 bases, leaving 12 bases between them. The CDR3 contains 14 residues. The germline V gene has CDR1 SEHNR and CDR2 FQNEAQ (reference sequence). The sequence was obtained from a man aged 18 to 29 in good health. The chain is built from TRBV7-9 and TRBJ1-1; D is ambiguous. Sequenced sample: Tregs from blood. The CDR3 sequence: CASSFFREGTEAFF. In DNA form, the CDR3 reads TGTGCCAGCAGCTTTTTTAGGGAGGGCACTGAAGCTTTCTTT. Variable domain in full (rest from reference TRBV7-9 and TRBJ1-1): DTGVSQNPRHKITKRGQNVTFRCDPISEHNRLYWYRQTLGQGPEFLTYFQNEAQLEKSRLLSDRFSAERPKGSFSTLEIQRTEQGDSAMYLCASSFFREGTEAFFGQGTRLTVV.